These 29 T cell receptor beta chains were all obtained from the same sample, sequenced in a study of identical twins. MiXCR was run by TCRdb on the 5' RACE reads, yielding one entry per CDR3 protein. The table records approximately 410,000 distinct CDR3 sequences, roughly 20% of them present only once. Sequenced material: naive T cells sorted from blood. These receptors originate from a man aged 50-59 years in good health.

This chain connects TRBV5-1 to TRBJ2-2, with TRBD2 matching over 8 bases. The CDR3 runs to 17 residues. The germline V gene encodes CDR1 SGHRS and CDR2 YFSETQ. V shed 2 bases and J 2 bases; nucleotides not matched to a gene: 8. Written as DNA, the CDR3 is TGCGCCAGCAGCTTTTCCAGCGGGAGCCTTAACACCGGGGAGCTGTTTTTT. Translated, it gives CASSFSSGSLNTGELFF.

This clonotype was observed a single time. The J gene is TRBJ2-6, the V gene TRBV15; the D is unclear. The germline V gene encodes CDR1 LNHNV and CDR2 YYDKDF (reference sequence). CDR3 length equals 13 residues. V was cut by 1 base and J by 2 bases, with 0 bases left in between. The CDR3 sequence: CATSRAGANVLTF. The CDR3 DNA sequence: TGTGCCACCAGCAGAGCTGGGGCCAACGTCCTGACTTTC.

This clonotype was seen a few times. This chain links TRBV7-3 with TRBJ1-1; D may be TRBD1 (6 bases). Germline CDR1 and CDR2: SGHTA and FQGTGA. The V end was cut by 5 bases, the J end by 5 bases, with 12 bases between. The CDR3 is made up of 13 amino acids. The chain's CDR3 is CASSGQRETEAFF. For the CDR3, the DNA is TGTGCCAGCAGCGGACAGAGGGAAACTGAAGCTTTCTTT.

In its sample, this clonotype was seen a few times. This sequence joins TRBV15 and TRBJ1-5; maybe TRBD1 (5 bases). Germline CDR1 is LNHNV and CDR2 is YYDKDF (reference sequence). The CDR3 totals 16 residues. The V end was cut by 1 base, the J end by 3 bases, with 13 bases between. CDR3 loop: CATSRAPGLLNQPQHF. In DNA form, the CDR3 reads TGTGCCACCAGCAGAGCCCCGGGACTTCTCAATCAGCCCCAGCATTTT.

The CDR3 protein is CASSYQGGVEQYF. CDR3 nucleotide sequence: TGTGCCAGCAGCTACCAAGGCGGGGTTGAGCAGTACTTC. This rearrangement joins TRBV7-8 to TRBJ2-7; tentative D call: TRBD2 (6 bases). CDR1 is SGHVS, CDR2 FQNEAQ, per germline. The CDR3 runs 13 residues. V dropped 4 bases and J dropped 7 bases, with 14 bases sitting between them.

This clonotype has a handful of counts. CDR3 nucleotides: TGTGCCAGCAGTTACACGGGGAGCTCTGGAAACACCATATATTTT. This encodes CASSYTGSSGNTIYF. The J gene is TRBJ1-3, the V gene TRBV6-5; no reliable D call. The CDR3 has 15 amino acids. The V gene lost 2 bases and the J gene lost 0 bases, with 8 bases spanning the gap. The germline V gene encodes CDR1 MNHEY and CDR2 SVGAGI.

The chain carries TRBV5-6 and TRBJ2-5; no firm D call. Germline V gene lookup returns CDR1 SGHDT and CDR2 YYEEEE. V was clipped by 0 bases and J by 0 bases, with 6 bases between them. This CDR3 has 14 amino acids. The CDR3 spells CASSLDPYQETQYF. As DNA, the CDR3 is TGTGCCAGCAGCTTGGATCCGTACCAAGAGACCCAGTACTTC. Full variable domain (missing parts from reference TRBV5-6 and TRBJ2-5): DAGVTQSPTHLIKTRGQQVTLRCSPKSGHDTVSWYQQALGQGPQFIFQYYEEEERQRGNFPDRFSGHQFPNYSSELNVNALLLGDSALYLCASSLDPYQETQYFGPGTRLLVL.

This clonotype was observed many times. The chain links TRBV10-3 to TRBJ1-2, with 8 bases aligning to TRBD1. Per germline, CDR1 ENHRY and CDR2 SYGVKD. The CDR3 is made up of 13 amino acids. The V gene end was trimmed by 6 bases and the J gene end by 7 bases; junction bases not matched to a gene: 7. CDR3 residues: CAIRDDRGVGYTF. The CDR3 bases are TGTGCCATCAGAGATGACAGGGGTGTTGGCTACACCTTC.

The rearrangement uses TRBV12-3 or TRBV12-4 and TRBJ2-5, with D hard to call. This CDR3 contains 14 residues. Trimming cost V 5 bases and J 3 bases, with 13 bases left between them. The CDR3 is CASSPGVPEETQYF. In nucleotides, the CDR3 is TGTGCCAGCAGTCCGGGTGTTCCCGAAGAGACCCAGTACTTC.

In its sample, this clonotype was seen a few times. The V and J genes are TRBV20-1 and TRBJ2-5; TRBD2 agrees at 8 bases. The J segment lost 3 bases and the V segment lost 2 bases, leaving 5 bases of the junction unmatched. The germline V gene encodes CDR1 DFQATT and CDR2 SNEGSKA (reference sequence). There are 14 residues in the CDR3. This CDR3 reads CSARIPGLEETQYF. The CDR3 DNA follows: TGCAGTGCTAGAATACCGGGACTAGAAGAGACCCAGTACTTC.

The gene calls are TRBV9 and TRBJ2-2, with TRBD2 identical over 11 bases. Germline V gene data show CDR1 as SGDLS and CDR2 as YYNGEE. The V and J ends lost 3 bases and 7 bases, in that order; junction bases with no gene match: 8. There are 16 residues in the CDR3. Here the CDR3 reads CASSAGTSGWGGELFF. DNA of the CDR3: TGTGCCAGCAGCGCCGGGACTAGCGGATGGGGCGGGGAGCTGTTTTTT.

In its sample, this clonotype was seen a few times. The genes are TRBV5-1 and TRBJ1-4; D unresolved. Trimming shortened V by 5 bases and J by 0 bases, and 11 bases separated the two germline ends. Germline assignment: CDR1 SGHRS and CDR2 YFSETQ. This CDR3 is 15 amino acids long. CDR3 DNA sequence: TGCGCCAGCAGTCTGGGGTCTTCAACTAATGAAAAACTGTTTTTT. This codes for CASSLGSSTNEKLFF.

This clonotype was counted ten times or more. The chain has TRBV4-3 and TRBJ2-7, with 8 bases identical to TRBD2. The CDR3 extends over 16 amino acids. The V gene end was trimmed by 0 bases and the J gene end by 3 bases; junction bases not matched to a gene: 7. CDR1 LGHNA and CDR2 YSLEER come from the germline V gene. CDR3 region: CASSQDSLAEFYEQYF. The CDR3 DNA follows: TGCGCCAGCAGCCAAGATTCACTAGCGGAGTTCTACGAGCAGTACTTC.

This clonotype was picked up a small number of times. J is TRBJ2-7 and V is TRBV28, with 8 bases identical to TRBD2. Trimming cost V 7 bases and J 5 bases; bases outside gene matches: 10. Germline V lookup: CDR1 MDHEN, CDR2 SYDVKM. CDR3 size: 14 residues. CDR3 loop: CASNRAREAHEQYF. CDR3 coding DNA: TGTGCCAGCAATAGGGCGCGGGAGGCACACGAGCAGTACTTC.

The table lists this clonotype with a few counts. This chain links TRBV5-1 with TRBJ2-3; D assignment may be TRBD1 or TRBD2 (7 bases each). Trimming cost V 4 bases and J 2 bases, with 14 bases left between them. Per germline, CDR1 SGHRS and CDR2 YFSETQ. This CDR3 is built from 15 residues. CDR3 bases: TGCGCCAGCAGCCCCAGGGGGGGTTACACAGATACGCAGTATTTT. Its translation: CASSPRGGYTDTQYF.

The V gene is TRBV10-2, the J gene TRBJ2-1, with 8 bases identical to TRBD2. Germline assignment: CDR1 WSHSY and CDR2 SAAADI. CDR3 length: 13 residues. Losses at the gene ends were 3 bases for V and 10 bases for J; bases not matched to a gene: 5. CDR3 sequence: CASSDPTSDEQFF. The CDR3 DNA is TGCGCCAGCAGTGACCCGACTAGCGACGAGCAGTTCTTC.

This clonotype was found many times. The CDR3 DNA reads TGTGCCACCAGCAGAGCCCAGGGCTCCTACGAGCAGTACTTC. Amino acid sequence: CATSRAQGSYEQYF. This chain connects TRBV15 to TRBJ2-7; TRBD1 is a possible D gene (5 bases). The CDR3 is made up of 14 amino acids. Germline V gene lookup returns CDR1 LNHNV and CDR2 YYDKDF (reference sequence). Trimming pared 1 base from V and 0 bases from J, leaving 7 bases between.

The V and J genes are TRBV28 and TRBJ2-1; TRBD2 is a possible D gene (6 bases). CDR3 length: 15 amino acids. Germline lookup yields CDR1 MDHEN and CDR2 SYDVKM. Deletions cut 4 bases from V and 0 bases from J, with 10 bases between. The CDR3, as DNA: TGTGCCAGCAGTTCTGGCGGGATCTCCTACAATGAGCAGTTCTTC. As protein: CASSSGGISYNEQFF.

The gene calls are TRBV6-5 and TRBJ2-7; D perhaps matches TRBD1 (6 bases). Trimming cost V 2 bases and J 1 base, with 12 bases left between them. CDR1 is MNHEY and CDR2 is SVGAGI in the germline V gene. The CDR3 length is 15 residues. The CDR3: CASSYVGRGSYEQYF. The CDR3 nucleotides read TGTGCCAGCAGTTACGTAGGCAGGGGTTCCTACGAGCAGTACTTC.

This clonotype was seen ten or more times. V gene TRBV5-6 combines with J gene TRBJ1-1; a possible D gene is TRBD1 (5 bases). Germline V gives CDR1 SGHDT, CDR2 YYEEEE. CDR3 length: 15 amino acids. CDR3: CASAARLGRATEAFF. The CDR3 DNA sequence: TGTGCTTCAGCAGCAAGGCTGGGCAGGGCCACTGAAGCTTTCTTT.

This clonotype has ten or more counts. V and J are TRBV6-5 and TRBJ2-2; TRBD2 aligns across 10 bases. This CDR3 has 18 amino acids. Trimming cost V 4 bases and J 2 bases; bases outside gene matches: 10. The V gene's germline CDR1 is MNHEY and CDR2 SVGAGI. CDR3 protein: CASSSTPSGGRNTGELFF. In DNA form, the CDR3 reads TGTGCCAGCAGTTCCACTCCTAGCGGGGGACGCAACACCGGGGAGCTGTTTTTT.

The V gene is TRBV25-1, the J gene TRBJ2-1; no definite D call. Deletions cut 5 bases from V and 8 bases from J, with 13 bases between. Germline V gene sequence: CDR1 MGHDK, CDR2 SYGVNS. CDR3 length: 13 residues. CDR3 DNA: TGTGCCAGCAGTCCACGACATACGGATGAGCAGTTCTTC. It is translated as CASSPRHTDEQFF.

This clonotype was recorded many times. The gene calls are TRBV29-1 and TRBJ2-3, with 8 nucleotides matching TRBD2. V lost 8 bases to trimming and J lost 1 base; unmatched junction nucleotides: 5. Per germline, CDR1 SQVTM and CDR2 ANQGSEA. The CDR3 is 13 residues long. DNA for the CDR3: TGCAGCCTTAAAGCGGGGGGCACAGATACGCAGTATTTT. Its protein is CSLKAGGTDTQYF.

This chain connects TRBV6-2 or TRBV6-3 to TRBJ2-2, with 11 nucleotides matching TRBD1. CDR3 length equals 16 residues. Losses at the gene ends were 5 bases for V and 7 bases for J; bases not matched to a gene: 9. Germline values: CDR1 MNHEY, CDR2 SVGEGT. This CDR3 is CASSPWTGGQNGELFF. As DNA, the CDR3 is TGTGCCAGCAGTCCTTGGACAGGGGGCCAGAACGGGGAGCTGTTTTTT.

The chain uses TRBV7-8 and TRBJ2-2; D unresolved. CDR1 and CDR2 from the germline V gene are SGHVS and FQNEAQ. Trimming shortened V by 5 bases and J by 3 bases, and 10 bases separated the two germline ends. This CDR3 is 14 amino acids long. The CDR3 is CASSPRVHTGELFF. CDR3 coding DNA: TGTGCCAGCAGCCCCCGGGTTCACACCGGGGAGCTGTTTTTT. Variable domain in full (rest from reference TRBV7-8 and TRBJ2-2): GAGVSQSPRYKVAKRGQDVALRCDPISGHVSLFWYQQALGQGPEFLTYFQNEAQLDKSGLPSDRFFAERPEGSVSTLKIQRTQQEDSAVYLCASSPRVHTGELFFGEGSRLTVL.

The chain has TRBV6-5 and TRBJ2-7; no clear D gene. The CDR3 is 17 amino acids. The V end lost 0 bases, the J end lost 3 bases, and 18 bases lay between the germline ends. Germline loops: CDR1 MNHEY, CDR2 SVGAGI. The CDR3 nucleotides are TGTGCCAGCAGTTACTCCCATAAGGAGTCTCACCACTACGAGCAGTACTTC. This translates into CASSYSHKESHHYEQYF.

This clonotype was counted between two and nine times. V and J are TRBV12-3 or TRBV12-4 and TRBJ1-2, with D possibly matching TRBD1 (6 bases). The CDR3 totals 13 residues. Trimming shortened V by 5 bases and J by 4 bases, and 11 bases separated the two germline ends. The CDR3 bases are TGTGCCAGCAGTCCAAGACAGGTCTATGGCTACACCTTC. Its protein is CASSPRQVYGYTF.

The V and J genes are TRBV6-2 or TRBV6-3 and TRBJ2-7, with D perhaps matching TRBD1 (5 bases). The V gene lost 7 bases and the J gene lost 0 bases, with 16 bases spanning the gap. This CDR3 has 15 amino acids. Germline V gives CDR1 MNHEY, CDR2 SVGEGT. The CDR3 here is CASTSGAADSYEQYF. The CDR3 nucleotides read TGTGCCAGCACTTCTGGGGCAGCCGACTCCTACGAGCAGTACTTC.

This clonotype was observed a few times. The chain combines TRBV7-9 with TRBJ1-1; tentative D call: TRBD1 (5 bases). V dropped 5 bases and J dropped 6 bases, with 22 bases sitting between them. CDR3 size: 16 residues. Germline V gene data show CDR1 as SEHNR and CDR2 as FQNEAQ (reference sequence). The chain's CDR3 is CASSLRGRSEKAEAFF. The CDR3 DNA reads TGTGCCAGCAGCCTAAGGGGACGGAGCGAAAAGGCTGAAGCTTTCTTT.